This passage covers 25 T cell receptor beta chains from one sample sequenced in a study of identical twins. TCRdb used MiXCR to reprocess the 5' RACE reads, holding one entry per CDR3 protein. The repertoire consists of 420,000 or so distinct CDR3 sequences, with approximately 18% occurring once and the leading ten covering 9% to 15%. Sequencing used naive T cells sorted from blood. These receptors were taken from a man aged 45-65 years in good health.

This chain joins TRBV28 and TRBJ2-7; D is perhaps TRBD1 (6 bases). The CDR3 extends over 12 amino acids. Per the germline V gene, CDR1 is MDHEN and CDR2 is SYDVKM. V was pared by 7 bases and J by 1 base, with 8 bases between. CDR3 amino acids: CASKTGSYEQYF. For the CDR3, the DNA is TGTGCCAGCAAGACAGGTTCCTACGAGCAGTACTTC.

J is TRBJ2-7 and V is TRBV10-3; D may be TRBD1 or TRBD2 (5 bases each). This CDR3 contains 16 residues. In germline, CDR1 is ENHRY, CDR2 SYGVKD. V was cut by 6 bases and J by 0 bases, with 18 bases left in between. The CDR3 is CAISLSRDRLSYEQYF. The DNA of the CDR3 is TGTGCCATCAGCCTTAGCCGGGACCGACTCTCCTACGAGCAGTACTTC.

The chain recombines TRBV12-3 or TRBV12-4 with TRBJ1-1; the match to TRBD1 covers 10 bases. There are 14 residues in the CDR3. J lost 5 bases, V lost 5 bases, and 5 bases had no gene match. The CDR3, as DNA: TGTGCCAGCAGTGAGACAGGGGGCTGGACTGAAGCTTTCTTT. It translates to CASSETGGWTEAFF.

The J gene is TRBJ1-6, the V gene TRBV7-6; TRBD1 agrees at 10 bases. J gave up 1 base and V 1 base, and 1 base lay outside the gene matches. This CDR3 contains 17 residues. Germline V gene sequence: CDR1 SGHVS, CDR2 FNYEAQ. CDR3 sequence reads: CASSLGTGGSYNSPLHF. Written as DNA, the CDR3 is TGTGCCAGCAGCTTAGGGACAGGGGGATCCTATAATTCACCCCTCCACTTT.

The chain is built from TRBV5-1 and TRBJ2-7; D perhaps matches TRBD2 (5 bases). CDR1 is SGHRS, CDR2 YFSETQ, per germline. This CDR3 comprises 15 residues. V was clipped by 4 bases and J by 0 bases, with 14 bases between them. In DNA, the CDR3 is TGCGCCAGCAGCACCGGACTCGATAGCTCCTACGAGCAGTACTTC. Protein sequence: CASSTGLDSSYEQYF.

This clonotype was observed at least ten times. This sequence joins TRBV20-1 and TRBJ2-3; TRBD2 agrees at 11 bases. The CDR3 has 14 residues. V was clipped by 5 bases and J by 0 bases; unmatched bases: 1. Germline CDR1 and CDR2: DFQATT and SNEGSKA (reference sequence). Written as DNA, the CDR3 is TGCAGTGCTCCTAGCGGGGGGAGCACAGATACGCAGTATTTT. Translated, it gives CSAPSGGSTDTQYF.

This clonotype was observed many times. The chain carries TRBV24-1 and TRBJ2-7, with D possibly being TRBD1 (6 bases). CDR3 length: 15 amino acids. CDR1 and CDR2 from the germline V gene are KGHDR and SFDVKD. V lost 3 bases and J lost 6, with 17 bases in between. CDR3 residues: CATSDTGNILGEQYF. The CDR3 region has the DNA TGTGCCACCAGTGATACAGGGAACATCCTTGGCGAGCAGTACTTC.

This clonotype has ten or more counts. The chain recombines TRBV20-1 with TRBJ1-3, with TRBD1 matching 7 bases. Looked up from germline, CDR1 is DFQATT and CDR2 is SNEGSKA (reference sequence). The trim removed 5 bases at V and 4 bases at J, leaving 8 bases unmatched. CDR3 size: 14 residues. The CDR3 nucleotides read TGCAGTGCTGACGACAGGGCCGGCGGAAACACCATATATTTT. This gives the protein CSADDRAGGNTIYF.

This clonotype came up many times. The CDR3 loop is CASSQDPSGRIYNEQFF. CDR3 DNA: TGTGCCAGCAGCCAAGATCCTAGCGGGAGAATCTACAATGAGCAGTTCTTC. This chain joins TRBV3-1 and TRBJ2-1; 10 bases align to TRBD2. V gave up 0 bases and J gave up 3 bases; unmatched junction bases: 5. CDR1 and CDR2 from the germline V gene are LGHDT and YNNKEL (reference sequence). This CDR3 contains 17 residues.

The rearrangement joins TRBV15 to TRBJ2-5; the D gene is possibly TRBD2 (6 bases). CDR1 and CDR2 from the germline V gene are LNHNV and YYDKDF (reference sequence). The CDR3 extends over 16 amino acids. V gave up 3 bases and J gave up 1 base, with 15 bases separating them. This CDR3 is CATSRPFGGTQETQYF. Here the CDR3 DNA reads TGTGCCACCAGCAGGCCGTTCGGGGGTACCCAAGAGACCCAGTACTTC. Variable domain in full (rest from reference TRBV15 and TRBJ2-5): DAMVIQNPRYQVTQFGKPVTLSCSQTLNHNVMYWYQQKSSQAPKLLFHYYDKDFNNEADTPDNFQSRRPNTSFCFLDIRSPGLGDTAMYLCATSRPFGGTQETQYFGPGTRLLVL.

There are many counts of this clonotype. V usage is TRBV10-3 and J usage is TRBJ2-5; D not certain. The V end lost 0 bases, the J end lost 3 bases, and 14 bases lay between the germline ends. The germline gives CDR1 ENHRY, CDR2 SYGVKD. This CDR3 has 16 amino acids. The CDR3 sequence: CAISESKRAPEETQYF. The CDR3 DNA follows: TGTGCCATCAGTGAGTCTAAAAGGGCTCCGGAAGAGACCCAGTACTTC.

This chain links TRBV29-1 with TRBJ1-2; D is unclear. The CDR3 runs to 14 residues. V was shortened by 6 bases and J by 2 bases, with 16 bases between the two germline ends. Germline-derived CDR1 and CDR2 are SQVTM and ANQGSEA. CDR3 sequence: CSVPPEGSNYGYTF. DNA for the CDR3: TGCAGCGTCCCTCCGGAGGGATCAAACTATGGCTACACCTTC.

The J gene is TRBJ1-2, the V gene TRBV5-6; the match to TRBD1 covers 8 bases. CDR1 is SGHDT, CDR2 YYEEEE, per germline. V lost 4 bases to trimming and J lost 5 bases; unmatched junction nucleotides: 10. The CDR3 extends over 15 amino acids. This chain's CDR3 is CASSGRDRSTYGYTF. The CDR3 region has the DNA TGTGCCAGCAGCGGTCGGGACAGGTCGACGTATGGCTACACCTTC.

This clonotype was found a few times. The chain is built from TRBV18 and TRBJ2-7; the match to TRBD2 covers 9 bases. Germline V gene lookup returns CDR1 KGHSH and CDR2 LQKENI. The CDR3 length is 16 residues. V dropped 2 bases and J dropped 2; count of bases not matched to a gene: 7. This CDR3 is CASSPFAREGPYEQYF. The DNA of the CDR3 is TGTGCCAGCTCACCATTCGCGCGGGAGGGCCCCTACGAGCAGTACTTC.

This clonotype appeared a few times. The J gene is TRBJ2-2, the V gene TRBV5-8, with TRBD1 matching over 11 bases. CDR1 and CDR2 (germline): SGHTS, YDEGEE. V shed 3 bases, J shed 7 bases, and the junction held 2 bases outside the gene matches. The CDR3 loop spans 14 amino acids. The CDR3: CASSWTGGSGELFF. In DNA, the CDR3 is TGTGCCAGCAGCTGGACAGGGGGCAGCGGGGAGCTGTTTTTT.

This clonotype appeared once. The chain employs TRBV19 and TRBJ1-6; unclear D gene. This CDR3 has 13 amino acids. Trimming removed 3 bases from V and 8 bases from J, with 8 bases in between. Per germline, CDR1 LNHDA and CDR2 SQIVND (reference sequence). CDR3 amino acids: CASSITRDSPLHF. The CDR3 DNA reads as TGTGCCAGTAGTATCACGAGGGATTCACCCCTCCACTTT.

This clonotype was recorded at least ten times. Here the CDR3 reads CASSREHIYEQYF. For the CDR3, the DNA is TGTGCCAGCAGCCGGGAGCATATCTACGAGCAGTACTTC. The gene calls are TRBV5-6 and TRBJ2-7; a possible D gene is TRBD2 (6 bases). The CDR3 has 13 residues. Germline loops: CDR1 SGHDT, CDR2 YYEEEE. V lost 4 bases and J lost 3, with 11 bases in between. Based on the CDR3 plus reference TRBV5-6 and TRBJ2-7, the full variable domain is DAGVTQSPTHLIKTRGQQVTLRCSPKSGHDTVSWYQQALGQGPQFIFQYYEEEERQRGNFPDRFSGHQFPNYSSELNVNALLLGDSALYLCASSREHIYEQYFGPGTRLTVT.

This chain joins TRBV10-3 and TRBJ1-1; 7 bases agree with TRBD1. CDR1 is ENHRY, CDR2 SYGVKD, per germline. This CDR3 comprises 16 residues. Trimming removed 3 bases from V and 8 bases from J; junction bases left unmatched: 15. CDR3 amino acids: CAISELTGDVTREAFF. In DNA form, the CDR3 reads TGTGCCATCAGTGAATTAACAGGGGACGTTACTCGAGAAGCTTTCTTT.

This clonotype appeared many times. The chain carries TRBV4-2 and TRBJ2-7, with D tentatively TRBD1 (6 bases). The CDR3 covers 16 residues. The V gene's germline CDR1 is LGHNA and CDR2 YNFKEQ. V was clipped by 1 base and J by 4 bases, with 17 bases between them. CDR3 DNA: TGTGCCAGCAGCCAAGTGGGGGACACCACATATTACGAGCAGTACTTC. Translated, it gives CASSQVGDTTYYEQYF.

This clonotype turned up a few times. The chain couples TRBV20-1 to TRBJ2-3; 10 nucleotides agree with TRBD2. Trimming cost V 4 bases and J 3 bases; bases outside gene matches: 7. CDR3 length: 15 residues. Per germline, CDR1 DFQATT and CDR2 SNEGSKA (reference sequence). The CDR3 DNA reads TGCAGTGCTACCTCGGTAGCGGGGGGTACAGATACGCAGTATTTT. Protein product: CSATSVAGGTDTQYF.

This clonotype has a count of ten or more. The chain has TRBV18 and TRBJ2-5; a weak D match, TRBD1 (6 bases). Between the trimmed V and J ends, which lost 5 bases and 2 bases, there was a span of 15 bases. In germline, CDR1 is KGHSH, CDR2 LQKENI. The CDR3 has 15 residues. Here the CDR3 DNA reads TGTGCCAGCTCAATCTCCTCCGGACAGCAAGAGACCCAGTACTTC. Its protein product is CASSISSGQQETQYF.

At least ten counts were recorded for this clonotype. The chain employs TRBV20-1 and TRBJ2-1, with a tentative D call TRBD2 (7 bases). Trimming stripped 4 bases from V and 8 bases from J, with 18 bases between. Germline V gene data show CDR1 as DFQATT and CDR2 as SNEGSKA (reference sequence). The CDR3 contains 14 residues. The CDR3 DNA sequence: TGCAGTGCTAAACTCGGGGGGCCAGGGGATGAGCAGTTCTTC. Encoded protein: CSAKLGGPGDEQFF.

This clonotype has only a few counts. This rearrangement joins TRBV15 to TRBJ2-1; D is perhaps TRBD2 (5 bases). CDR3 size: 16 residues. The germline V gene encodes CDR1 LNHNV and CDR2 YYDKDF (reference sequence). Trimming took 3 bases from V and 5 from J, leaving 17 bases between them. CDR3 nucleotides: TGTGCCACCAGCAGGGACGACCACCCGCGGGACAATGAGCAGTTCTTC. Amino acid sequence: CATSRDDHPRDNEQFF.

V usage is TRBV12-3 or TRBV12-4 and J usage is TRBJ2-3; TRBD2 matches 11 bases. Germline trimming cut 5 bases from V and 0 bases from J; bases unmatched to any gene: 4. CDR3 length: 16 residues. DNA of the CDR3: TGTGCCAGCAGTCGTAGCGGGGGGGCTAGCACAGATACGCAGTATTTT. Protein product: CASSRSGGASTDTQYF.

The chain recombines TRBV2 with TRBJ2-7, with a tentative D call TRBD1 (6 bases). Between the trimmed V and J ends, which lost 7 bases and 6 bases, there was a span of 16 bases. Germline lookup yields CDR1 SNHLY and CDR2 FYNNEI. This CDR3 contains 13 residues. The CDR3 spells CASNGQPGVEQYF. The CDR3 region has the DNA TGTGCCAGCAATGGACAGCCAGGGGTCGAGCAGTACTTC.